This note documents a single T cell receptor beta chain sequence. This receptor's antigen is unknown. The input lacks base qualities; no much larger clone sits a single base away. The sample belongs to a study of cytomegalovirus exposure and HLA in healthy donors (dated by TCRdb to 2016 to 2017). Regarding the study in general: According to an earlier analysis of 550 to 700 of the donors, some 180 million T cells yielded 117 million unique TCR beta sequences and approximately 300 Gb of sequence data. Among under 450 genotyped donors of the cohort, an average of roughly 240,000 unique TCR beta nucleotide sequences were sequenced per donor, roughly 20% of them non-productive. Around 330 gigabases of sequencing data and about 92 million unique TCR sequences made up an early release that covered approximately 700 HLA-typed donors. An earlier analysis of around 640 of the donors used high-throughput TCR beta sequencing to judge whether each TCR beta V gene segment behaved as functional or pseudogenic. The study was designed to test whether signatures of past pathogen exposure could be identified by cataloging public T cell receptors. Typing coverage differed by locus: A, B, C, DRB1 and DQB1 were typed in roughly 620-630 donors, DQA1 in about 510, DPA1 in 600 to 610, and DPB1 in around 490. To study patterns of TCR occurrence, a later analysis re-analyzed previously published TCR beta repertoires from 500 to 850 donors and added high-resolution HLA genotyping. All discovery cohort repertoires had been generated on a single sequencing platform. Along with the roughly 670-subject first cohort, a separate validation cohort of over a hundred different subjects was used. Both class I and class II loci were covered by HLA typing, at four-digit resolution. A later genetic analysis took genome-wide SNP genotypes for 398 of the 666 donors and used that subset as a discovery cohort. The genetic ancestry cluster associated with self-reported Caucasian donors included about 84% of the roughly 410 genotyped donors. About 5 DR-DQ haplotypes were handled as single units for association and clustering, since linkage in the cohort was strong. The study profiled the T cell repertoires of 500 to 800 subjects by immunosequencing and related them to cytomegalovirus serostatus. In the later analysis, no new phenotypic data were used to find candidate immune exposures; instead, reliance was placed on TCR beta sequences and their occurrence across donors. Donor age, sex, ethnicity and CMV serostatus were compiled alongside the repertoire data. High-throughput TCR immunosequencing, statistical association of individual TCRs with disease status, and machine learning were combined to predict cytomegalovirus infection status.

The library came from the immunoSEQ multiplex PCR assay. The multiplex PCR relied on a mix of 60 forward primers for TCR Vbeta segments and 13 reverse primers for TCR Jbeta segments. Amplification of the CDR3 region of rearranged TCR beta genes was performed with a multiplex PCR assay on genomic DNA. On the Illumina HiSeq System, the amplified TCR beta libraries were sequenced as 87-base-pair reads. As for the authors' bioinformatics: Across the 500 to 700 repertoires, a later analysis counted roughly 77 million unique TCR beta chains, some 11 million of which were shared by at least two donors. A nearest-neighbor algorithm error-corrected the raw reads and collapsed the reads into unique sequences, merging closely related sequences to remove PCR and sequencing errors. Alignment of CDR3 sequences to IMGT reference sequences was used to assign V, D and J gene segments. Each retained sequence needed at least a six-nucleotide match to both a V gene segment and a J gene segment. A rearrangement was called productive if the CDR3 had no stop codons and remained in frame with V and J, and every other rearrangement was called non-productive. CDR3 was defined according to IMGT convention as the region running from the second conserved V-encoded cysteine to the conserved J-encoded phenylalanine. The earlier analysis of roughly 590 of the donors excluded sequences that lacked an unambiguous match to a single V gene segment. An earlier analysis of a few hundred of the donors called V segments functional above 56.7% productive rearrangements and segregating when the between-donor standard deviation exceeded 5%. A statistical classification framework was built for diagnosing cytomegalovirus status from the catalog of TCR beta chain sequences. In a later analysis, TCR nucleotide sequences were compared against IMGT/GENE-DB human TR gene sequences so that V and J genes could be assigned. In a later analysis, CDR3 sequences and most-parsimonious VDJ recombination scenarios were assigned using the TCRdist pipeline. In a later analysis, each TCR beta chain was defined by its CDR3 amino acid sequence together with its V-gene family, and reads without a unique V-gene family were excluded. To address suspected cross-contamination and a sequencing artifact, a later analysis removed some 620 highly shared, low-generation-probability nucleotide sequences. A later analysis calculated a clonal expansion index for each public chain from normalized within-repertoire ranks of inferred template counts. Generation probabilities in a later analysis came from a VDJ recombination model fitted to out-of-frame rearrangements, and those results were checked against IGoR. A later analysis scored TCR-TCR, TCR-HLA and TCR-CMV co-occurrence with hypergeometric tests, applying a repertoire-size bias correction to TCR pairs. In a later analysis, false discovery rates were estimated by permuting HLA or CMV assignments 20 times. In a later analysis, co-occurring TCRs were grouped using DBSCAN, and TCRdist sequence similarity was added for clustering within HLA-allele-positive subsets. Repertoires with fewer than 30,000 or more than 120,000 public chains, plus five repertoires with anomalous nucleotide sharing, were excluded from co-occurrence clustering. Held by TCRdb, this immuneACCESS table contains in-frame sequences only and omits some clones. Under half of the omission traces to an unresolved V gene where checked; the cause of the rest is unknown. Clone size and V and J calls were adopted from that table, with D and trimming inferred from the DNA. The sample records around 120,000 clones, 55% to 65% of which are singletons. About 9% of the sample is taken by the ten largest.

In total, 600 or so healthy bone marrow donors made up the cohort. At the time of sampling, all cohort members were nominally healthy, though unrecorded immune exposures were likely present. The donor was CMV seropositive and was included in the group of 250 to 350 seropositive cohort members. Every donor gave a peripheral blood sample, and the peripheral blood mononuclear cells from that sample were used for TCR beta sequencing. Genomic DNA extraction from the blood cell samples was performed with the Qiagen DNeasy Blood Extraction Kit. Beyond this particular receptor, the publication reports: The classifier was reported to diagnose cytomegalovirus status with high specificity and sensitivity in both the original cohort and the validation cohort. When HLA alleles, especially DR and DQ, strongly co-occurred, TCR associations were difficult to assign to individual alleles. Approximately 16 rarely observed V segments, including chromosome 9 orphons, were excluded from the earlier analysis of about 500 of the donors because counts were too low. A later genetic analysis reported fewer N-insertions in productive TCRs among donors in an Asian-associated ancestry cluster than the approximately 700-donor mean. The only immune exposure information available for the cohort was CMV serostatus. Linkage disequilibrium might explain the correlated functional status among segregating V segments, but an unknown experimental factor could not be excluded. A further reported finding was that TCR beta sequences accurately predicted the HLA-A and HLA-B alleles for most subjects in the first cohort. Three of the identified cytomegalovirus-associated TCR beta chains were confirmed in vitro to be specific for cytomegalovirus antigens. The authors suggested that the approach could potentially be generalized to other disease states and immunological phenotypes. In a later analysis, the rate of TCR association differed among HLA loci, with DRB1 alleles having the most associated TCRs and HLA-C alleles having the fewest. A later genetic analysis associated a missense DCLRE1C variant with V-gene and J-gene trimming of TCR beta chains, and an independent cohort replicated the association. A later analysis found that most CMV-associated TCR beta chains appeared HLA-restricted, with HLA associations seemingly driven largely by CMV exposure. Because HLA typing was missing for some donors at each locus, association tests included only the typed subset. A cluster of highly shared sequence variants was judged likely to represent a technical artifact of the sequencing pipeline. In an earlier analysis of fewer than 750 of the donors, most TCR beta V segments were observed in productive rearrangements about 90% or about 30% of the time, broadly matching IMGT annotations. A later analysis reported that several top co-occurrence clusters appeared linked to parvovirus B19, influenza, CMV and Epstein-Barr virus. The study gave a list of 150 to 200 TCR beta chains associated with cytomegalovirus. Because the 87-base-pair reads could not distinguish some IMGT-functional V segments, including TRBV6-2 and TRBV6-3, those segments were excluded. A later analysis associated 16,951 TCR beta sequences with specific HLA alleles at a false discovery rate of 0.05. This cohort had only TCR beta chains sequenced, and the lack of alpha or paired-chain data limited which features could be detected. Presence/absence analyses assumed roughly uniform sequencing depth across donors, an assumption that may not hold. A later analysis found that HLA-associated TCR beta chains were more clonally expanded and had lower generation probabilities than equally common non-associated chains. Most TCR sequences were observed very rarely across donors, whereas some public TCRs were present in many individuals.

V lost 5 bases and J lost 1 base; the stretch between them is 16 bases long. The CDR3 holds 16 amino acids from the cysteine to the phenylalanine. The only DNA kept is the CDR3, 48 bases in frame from the first base. CDR1 and CDR2 were assigned from the germline V gene as SGHAT and FQNNGV. This clonotype was obtained from a man aged 35 to 55 in good health and CMV-seropositive. The sequenced material came from PBMCs. The chain uses TRBV11-2 and TRBJ2-3; 6 matching bases give a weak D call of TRBD1. The DNA sequence follows: TGTGCCAGCAGCGCGACGACTAACAGGGGCACAGATACGCAGTATTTT. It encodes CASSATTNRGTDTQYF.